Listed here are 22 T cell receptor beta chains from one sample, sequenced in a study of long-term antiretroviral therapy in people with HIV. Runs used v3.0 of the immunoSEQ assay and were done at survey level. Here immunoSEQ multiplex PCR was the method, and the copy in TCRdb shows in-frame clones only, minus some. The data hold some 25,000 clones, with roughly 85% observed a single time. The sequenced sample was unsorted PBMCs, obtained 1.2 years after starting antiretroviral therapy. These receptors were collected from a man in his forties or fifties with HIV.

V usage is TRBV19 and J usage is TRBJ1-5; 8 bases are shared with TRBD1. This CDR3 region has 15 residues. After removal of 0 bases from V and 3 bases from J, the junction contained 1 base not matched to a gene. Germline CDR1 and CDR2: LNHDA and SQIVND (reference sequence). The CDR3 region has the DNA TGTGCCAGTAGTATAGACAGGGGGCTCAATCAGCCCCAGCATTTT. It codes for CASSIDRGLNQPQHF.

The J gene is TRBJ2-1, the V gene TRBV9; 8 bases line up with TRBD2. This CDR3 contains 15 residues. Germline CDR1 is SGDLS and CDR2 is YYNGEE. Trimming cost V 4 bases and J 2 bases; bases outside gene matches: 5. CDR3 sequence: CASSREGGPYNEQFF. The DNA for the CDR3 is TGTGCCAGCAGCCGGGAGGGGGGGCCCTACAATGAGCAGTTCTTC.

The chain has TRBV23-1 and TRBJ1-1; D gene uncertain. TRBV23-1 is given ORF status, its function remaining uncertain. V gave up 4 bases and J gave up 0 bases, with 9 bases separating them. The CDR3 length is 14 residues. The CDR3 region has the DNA TGCGCCAGCAGTCGTACGGGAGTGAACACTGAAGCTTTCTTT. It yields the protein CASSRTGVNTEAFF.

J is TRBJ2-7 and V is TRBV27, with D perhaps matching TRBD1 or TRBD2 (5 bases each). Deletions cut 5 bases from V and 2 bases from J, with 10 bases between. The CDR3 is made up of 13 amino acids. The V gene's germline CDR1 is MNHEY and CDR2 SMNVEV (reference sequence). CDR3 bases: TGTGCCAGCAGTGTGAGGGGAACCTACGAGCAGTACTTC. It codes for CASSVRGTYEQYF.

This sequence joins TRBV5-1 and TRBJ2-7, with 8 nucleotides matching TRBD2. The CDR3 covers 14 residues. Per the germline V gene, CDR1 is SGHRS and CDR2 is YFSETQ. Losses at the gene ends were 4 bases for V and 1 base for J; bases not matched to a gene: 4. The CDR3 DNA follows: TGCGCCAGCAGCGTGACTAGCGCATCCTACGAGCAGTACTTC. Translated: CASSVTSASYEQYF.

CDR3 sequence reads: CASSLTRTRETQYF. In DNA form, the CDR3 reads TGCGCCAGCAGCTTGACACGGACCCGAGAGACCCAGTACTTC. The chain joins TRBV5-1 to TRBJ2-5; D uncertain. V was shortened by 1 base and J by 4 bases, with 11 bases between the two germline ends. CDR1 is SGHRS and CDR2 is YFSETQ in the germline V gene. The CDR3 loop spans 14 amino acids. The entire variable domain, with the rest obtained from reference TRBV5-1 and TRBJ2-5, is as follows: KAGVTQTPRYLIKTRGQQVTLSCSPISGHRSVSWYQQTPGQGLQFLFEYFSETQRNKGNFPGRFSGRQFSNSRSEMNVSTLELGDSALYLCASSLTRTRETQYFGPGTRLLVL.

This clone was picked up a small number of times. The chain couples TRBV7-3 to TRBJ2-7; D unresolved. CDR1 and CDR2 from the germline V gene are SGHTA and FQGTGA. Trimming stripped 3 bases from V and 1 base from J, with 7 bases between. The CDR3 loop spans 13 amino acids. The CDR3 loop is CASSFGSSYEQYF. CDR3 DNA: TGTGCCAGCAGCTTCGGCAGTTCCTACGAGCAGTACTTC.

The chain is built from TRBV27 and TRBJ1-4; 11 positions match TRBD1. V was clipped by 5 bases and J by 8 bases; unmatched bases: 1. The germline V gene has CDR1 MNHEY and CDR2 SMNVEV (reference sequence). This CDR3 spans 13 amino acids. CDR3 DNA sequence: TGTGCCAGCAGTGGGACAGGGGGGGAAAAACTGTTTTTT. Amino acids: CASSGTGGEKLFF.

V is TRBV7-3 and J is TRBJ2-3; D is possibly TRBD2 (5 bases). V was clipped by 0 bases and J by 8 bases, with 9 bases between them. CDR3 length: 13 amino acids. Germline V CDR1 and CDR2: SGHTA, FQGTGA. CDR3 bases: TGTGCCAGCAGCTTAACGAAGGCGGGTACGCAGTATTTT. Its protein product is CASSLTKAGTQYF.

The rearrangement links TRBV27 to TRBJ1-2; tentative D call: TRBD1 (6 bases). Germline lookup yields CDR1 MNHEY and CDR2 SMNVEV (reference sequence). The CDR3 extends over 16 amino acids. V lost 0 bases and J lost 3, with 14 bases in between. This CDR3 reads CASSLSGGLGHYGYTF. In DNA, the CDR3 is TGTGCCAGCAGTTTATCCGGGGGGCTGGGGCACTATGGCTACACCTTC.

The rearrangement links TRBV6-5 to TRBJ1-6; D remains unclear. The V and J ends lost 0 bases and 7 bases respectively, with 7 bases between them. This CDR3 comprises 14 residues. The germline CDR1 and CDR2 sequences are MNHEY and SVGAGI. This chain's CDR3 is CASSYSERNSPLHF. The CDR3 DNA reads TGTGCCAGCAGTTACTCGGAGAGGAATTCACCCCTCCACTTT.

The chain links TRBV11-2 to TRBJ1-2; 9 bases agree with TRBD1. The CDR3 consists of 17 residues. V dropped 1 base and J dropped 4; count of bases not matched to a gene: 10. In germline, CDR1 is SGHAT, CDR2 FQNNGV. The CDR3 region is CASSLGGQGMGSYGYTF. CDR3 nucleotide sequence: TGTGCCAGCAGCTTAGGGGGACAGGGTATGGGCAGCTATGGCTACACCTTC.

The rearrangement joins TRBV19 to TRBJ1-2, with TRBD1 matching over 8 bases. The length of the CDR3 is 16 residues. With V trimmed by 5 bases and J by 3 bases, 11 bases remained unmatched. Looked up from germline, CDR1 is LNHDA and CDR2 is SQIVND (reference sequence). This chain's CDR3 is CASSYGQGALDYGYTF. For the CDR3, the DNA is TGTGCCAGTAGTTACGGACAGGGAGCTCTGGACTATGGCTACACCTTC.

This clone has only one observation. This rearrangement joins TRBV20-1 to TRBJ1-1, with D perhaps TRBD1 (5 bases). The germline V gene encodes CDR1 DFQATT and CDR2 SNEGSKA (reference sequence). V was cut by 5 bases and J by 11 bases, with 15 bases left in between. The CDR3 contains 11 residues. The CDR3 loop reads CSASKGTSAFF. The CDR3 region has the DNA TGCAGTGCTTCAAAGGGGACTAGCGCTTTCTTT.

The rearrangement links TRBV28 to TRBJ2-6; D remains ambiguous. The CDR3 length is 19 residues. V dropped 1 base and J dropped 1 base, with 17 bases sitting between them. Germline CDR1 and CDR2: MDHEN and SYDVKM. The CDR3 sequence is CASSLSTLSRRSGANVLTF. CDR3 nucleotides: TGTGCCAGCAGTTTATCTACCCTCTCGCGCCGATCTGGGGCCAACGTCCTGACTTTC.

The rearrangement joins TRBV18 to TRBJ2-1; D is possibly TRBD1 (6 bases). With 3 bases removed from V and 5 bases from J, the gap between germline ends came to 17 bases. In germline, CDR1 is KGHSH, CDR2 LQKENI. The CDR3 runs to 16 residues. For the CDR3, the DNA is TGTGCCAGCTCACCCCTACGGACAGCTAGTCACAATGAGCAGTTCTTC. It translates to CASSPLRTASHNEQFF.

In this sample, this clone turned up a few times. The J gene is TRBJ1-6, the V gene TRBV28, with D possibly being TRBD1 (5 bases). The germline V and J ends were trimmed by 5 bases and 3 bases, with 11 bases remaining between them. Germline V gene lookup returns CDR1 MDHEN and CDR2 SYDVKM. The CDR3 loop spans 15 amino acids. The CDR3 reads CASSPRQGYNSPLHF. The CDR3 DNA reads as TGTGCCAGCAGTCCTCGGCAGGGCTATAATTCACCCCTCCACTTT.

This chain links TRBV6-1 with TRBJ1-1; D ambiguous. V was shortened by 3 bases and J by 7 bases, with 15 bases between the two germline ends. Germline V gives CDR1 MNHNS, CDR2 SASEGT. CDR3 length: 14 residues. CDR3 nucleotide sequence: TGTGCCAGCAGTGAGAGTCATCTGGCTGGTGAAGCTTTCTTT. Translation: CASSESHLAGEAFF.

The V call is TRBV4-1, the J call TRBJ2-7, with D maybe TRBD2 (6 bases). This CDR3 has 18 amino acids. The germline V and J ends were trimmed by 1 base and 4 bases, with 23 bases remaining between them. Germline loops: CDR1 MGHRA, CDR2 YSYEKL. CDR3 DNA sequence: TGCGCCAGCAGCCAAGCCCTGGGGTGGGGAGGTCAGCCTTACGAGCAGTACTTC. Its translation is CASSQALGWGGQPYEQYF.

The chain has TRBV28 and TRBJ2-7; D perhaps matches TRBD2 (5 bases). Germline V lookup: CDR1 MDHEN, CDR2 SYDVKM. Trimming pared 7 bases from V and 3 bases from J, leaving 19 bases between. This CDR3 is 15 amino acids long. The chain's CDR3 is CASNPGLGGGYEQYF. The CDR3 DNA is TGTGCCAGCAACCCTGGCCTAGGAGGAGGCTACGAGCAGTACTTC.

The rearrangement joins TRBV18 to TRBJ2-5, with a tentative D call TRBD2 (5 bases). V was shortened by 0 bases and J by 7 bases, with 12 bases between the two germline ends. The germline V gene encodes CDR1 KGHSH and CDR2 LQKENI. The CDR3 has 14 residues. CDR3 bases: TGTGCCAGCTCACCACCGACTACCATCGGGACCCAGTACTTC. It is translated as CASSPPTTIGTQYF. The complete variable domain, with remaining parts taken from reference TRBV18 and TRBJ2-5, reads NAGVMQNPRHLVRRRGQEARLRCSPMKGHSHVYWYRQLPEEGLKFMVYLQKENIIDESGMPKERFSAEFPKEGPSILRIQQVVRGDSAAYFCASSPPTTIGTQYFGPGTRLLVL.

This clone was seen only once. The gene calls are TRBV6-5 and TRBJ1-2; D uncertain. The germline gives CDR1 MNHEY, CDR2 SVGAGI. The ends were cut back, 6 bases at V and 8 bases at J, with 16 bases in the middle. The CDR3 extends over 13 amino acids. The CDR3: CASRTGPSGGYTF. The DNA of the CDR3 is TGTGCCAGCAGAACCGGGCCCAGTGGGGGCTACACCTTC.